This is a list of T cell receptor beta chains from one sample in a study of regulatory T cells in long-lasting Graves disease. TCRdb re-called the multiplex PCR reads through MiXCR, storing one row per CDR3 protein. The data contain approximately 440,000 distinct CDR3 sequences, around 20% of them singletons. This material consisted of peripheral blood mononuclear cells (PBMCs), taken when the disease was refractory, from a patient treated with antithyroid drugs. These TCRs come from a female donor with Graves disease. Each CDR3 is given without its conserved first and last residue.

>TRBJ1-2|TRBV6-1
ASTPGRGYHYGYT
>TRBJ1-2|TRBV28
ASSLLNYGYT
>TRBJ2-4|TRBV10-3
ATRGGRNIQY
>TRBJ2-1|TRBV20-1
SARSPNAYNEQF
>TRBJ1-2|TRBV20-1
SARDGQPNYGYT
>TRBJ2-5|TRBV7-2
ASSALPTGGKETQY
>TRBJ2-7|TRBV30
AWRGPSKRYEQY
>TRBJ2-7|TRBV2
ATSSGRSYEQY
>TRBJ1-2|TRBV19
ASSTGVQGSNYGYT
>TRBJ2-2|TRBV11-3
ASSKGTGGVPGELF
>TRBJ1-2|TRBV12-3/TRBV12-4
ASSLRADYGYT
>TRBJ1-5|TRBV6-1
ASRRDEGGDQPQH
>TRBJ2-5|TRBV7-9
ASSSIHSGRADETQY
>TRBJ1-1|TRBV6-9
ASSYSRGLSNTEAF
>TRBJ2-5|TRBV11-2
ASSFQPGLAVQETQY
>TRBJ2-2|TRBV5-1
ASSLGHTANTGELF
>TRBJ1-4|TRBV7-9
ASSLGTLRDEKLF
>TRBJ2-7|TRBV27
ASSFFARGTSYEQY
>TRBJ2-5|TRBV15
ATSRSIPKETQY
>TRBJ2-7|TRBV29-1
SVQWGTSGRNYEQY
>TRBJ2-1|TRBV6-1
ASSVLAGEAEQF
>TRBJ1-4|TRBV15
ATSRGGGQKFFNEKLF
>TRBJ2-7|TRBV7-9
ASSYSGGLSEQY
>TRBJ2-7|TRBV2
ASSEDRVPYEQY
>TRBJ2-2|TRBV19
ASTWNTGELF
>TRBJ2-5|TRBV19
ASSIGGLATETQY
>TRBJ2-5|TRBV7-3
ASSLTGGDETQY
>TRBJ1-1|TRBV3-1
ASSPPPPMNTEAF
>TRBJ1-5|TRBV28
ASATQARVNQPQH
>TRBJ1-1|TRBV20-1
SARGPNTEAF
>TRBJ2-7|TRBV6-1
ACSRRAGGSYEQY
>TRBJ1-4|TRBV30
AWSNAGTFGEKLF
>TRBJ2-2|TRBV7-2
ASSYGTGNTGELF
>TRBJ2-5|TRBV14
ASSQALTGGQETQY
>TRBJ2-7|TRBV28
ASRPQTYEQY
>TRBJ1-1|TRBV20-1
SARRGPDTEAF
>TRBJ2-2|TRBV20-1
SASSTGELF
>TRBJ2-5|TRBV20-1
SARRLAGGLGETQY
>TRBJ2-5|TRBV7-9
ASSNDAGTSVKTQY
>TRBJ1-1|TRBV29-1
SVEELRGVTTEAF